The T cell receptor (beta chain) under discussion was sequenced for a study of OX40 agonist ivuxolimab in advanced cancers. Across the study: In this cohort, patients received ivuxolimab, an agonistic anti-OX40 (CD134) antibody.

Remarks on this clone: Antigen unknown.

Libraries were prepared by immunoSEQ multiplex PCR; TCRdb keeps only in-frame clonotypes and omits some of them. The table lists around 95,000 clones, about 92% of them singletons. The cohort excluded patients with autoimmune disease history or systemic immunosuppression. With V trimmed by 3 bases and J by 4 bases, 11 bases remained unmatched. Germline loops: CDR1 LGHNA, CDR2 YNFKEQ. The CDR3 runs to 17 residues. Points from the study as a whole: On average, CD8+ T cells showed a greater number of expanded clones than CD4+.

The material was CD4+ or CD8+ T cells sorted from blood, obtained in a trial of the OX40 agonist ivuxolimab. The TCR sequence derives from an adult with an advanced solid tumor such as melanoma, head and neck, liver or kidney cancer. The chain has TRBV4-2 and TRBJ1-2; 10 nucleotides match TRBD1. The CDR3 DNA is TGTGCCAGCAGCCATTCCGCAGGGGACAGGGGTAGCTATGGCTACACCTTC. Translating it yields CASSHSAGDRGSYGYTF.